The TCR beta chain under discussion was sequenced for a study of T cell responses to AZD1222 COVID-19 vaccine. Study observations and caveats: Spike-spanning, vaccine-associated CD4 TCRs were dominant at 160-218 and 743-854. Females outnumbered males among donors, who were mostly white British; clonal diversity was possibly underestimated. Spike-specific TCR breadth and depth rose after two AZD1222 doses.

Only in-frame clones appear in the TCRdb table, and some are missing; sequencing was by immunoSEQ multiplex PCR. Of roughly 160,000 clones in the sample, 92% were seen once. CDR3 length: 14 residues. V was shortened by 7 bases and J by 3 bases, with 16 bases between the two germline ends. Per the germline V gene, CDR1 is SGHNT and CDR2 is YENEEA. Remarks on this clone: Its target is unknown.

This rearrangement joins TRBV11-3 to TRBJ2-7, with D unresolved. The sequencing here drew on peripheral blood, taken on day 0 of MenACWY control vaccination. The source of this sequence is an adult in good health. CDR3 DNA sequence: TGTGCCAGCAATGCCGGGCCTGCGGACTACGAGCAGTACTTC. This codes for CASNAGPADYEQYF.